Listed below are T cell receptor beta chains from one sample, sequenced in a study of T cell responses to AZD1222 COVID-19 vaccine. Sequencing was performed with immunoSEQ multiplex PCR; in TCRdb, only in-frame clones are kept and a portion is missing. The data contain around 130,000 clones, around 90% of them seen just once; the ten biggest clones take up approximately 2%. The source material was peripheral blood, sampled 28 days after the second AZD1222 dose. These receptor sequences come from an adult who received the AZD1222 COVID-19 vaccine. Each CDR3 is given with its conserved first and last residue. A D gene is named only where the DNA matches it firmly. Expanded clones get a size class; other rows say once, few or many, or leave the size out.

d_call	v_call	clone_size	j_call	cdr3_aa	cdr3_nt
-	TRBV3-1/TRBV3-2	-	TRBJ1-1	CASSSEGGSSTEAFF	TGTGCCAGCAGCTCCGAGGGGGGGTCGAGCACTGAAGCTTTCTTT
-	TRBV4-2	-	TRBJ2-1	CASSQETGAPNEQFF	TGTGCCAGCAGCCAAGAGACGGGGGCCCCCAATGAGCAGTTCTTC
-	TRBV27	-	TRBJ1-5	CASRPAGVRNQPQHF	TGTGCCAGCAGGCCCGCAGGGGTCCGCAATCAGCCCCAGCATTTT
TRBD1	TRBV4-2	-	TRBJ1-3	CASSQTQDRAGNTIYF	TGTGCCAGCAGCCAGACCCAGGACAGGGCTGGAAACACCATATATTTT
TRBD1	TRBV9	-	TRBJ1-1	CASSEGGTENTEAFF	TGTGCCAGCAGCGAGGGGGGGACAGAGAACACTGAAGCTTTCTTT
-	TRBV30	-	TRBJ1-6	CAWSGMTGSPLHF	TGTGCCTGGAGCGGGATGACGGGTTCACCCCTCCACTTT
-	TRBV6-5	-	TRBJ1-1	CASIFRDKTEAFF	TGTGCCAGCATTTTCCGGGACAAGACTGAAGCTTTCTTT
TRBD1	TRBV18	-	TRBJ1-5	CASSPRTGANQPQHF	TGTGCCAGCTCACCCAGGACAGGGGCCAATCAGCCCCAGCATTTT
TRBD2	TRBV19	-	TRBJ2-1	CASSPGTSGLYNEQFF	TGTGCCAGTAGTCCCGGGACTAGCGGGCTCTACAATGAGCAGTTCTTC
TRBD1	TRBV5-1	-	TRBJ2-5	CASSYLGQGHQETQYF	TGCGCCAGCAGCTACCTGGGACAGGGCCACCAAGAGACCCAGTACTTC
TRBD2	TRBV20-1	few	TRBJ2-7	CSASSPPGGVGSYEQYF	TGCAGTGCTAGTTCTCCTCCTGGGGGGGTGGGCTCCTACGAGCAGTACTTC
-	TRBV7-6	-	TRBJ1-5	CASSSFQGRNQPQHF	TGTGCCAGCAGCTCATTTCAGGGCAGGAATCAGCCCCAGCATTTT
-	TRBV4-3	-	TRBJ1-4	CASSQDRGATNEKLFF	TGCGCCAGCAGCCAAGATAGGGGGGCGACTAATGAAAAACTGTTTTTT
-	TRBV5-6	-	TRBJ2-1	CASSPSGSSYNEQFF	TGTGCCAGCAGCCCGAGTGGAAGCTCCTACAATGAGCAGTTCTTC
-	TRBV7-2	once	TRBJ2-3	CASSLGLVTDTQYF	TGTGCCAGCAGCTTAGGTCTCGTGACAGATACGCAGTATTTT